This passage covers 23 T cell receptor beta chains from one sample sequenced in a study of radiation and T cells in renal cell carcinoma. The protocol was immunoSEQ multiplex PCR, while the TCRdb copy is restricted to in-frame clones and leaves out a portion. The sample consists of 70,000 to 90,000 clones, 80% to 90% of them appearing once. Time point specified: blood 2 weeks post-SBRT. The treatment is: 15 Gy SBRT to primary tumor, nephrectomy 4 weeks later. Sequences were derived from blood, sampled from a patient whose treatment included radiotherapy and nephrectomy. These receptors all come from a woman in her forties or fifties with renal cell carcinoma.

The CDR3 bases are TGTGCCAGCAGCTCAGCTGGGGGCCTCCTGAACACTGAAGCTTTCTTT. As protein: CASSSAGGLLNTEAFF. The chain uses TRBV7-2 and TRBJ1-1; TRBD1 is a possible D gene (6 bases). Germline CDR1 SGHTA, CDR2 FQGNSA. Between the trimmed V and J ends, which lost 4 bases and 0 bases, there was a span of 15 bases. This CDR3 region has 16 residues.

The genes are TRBV11-2 and TRBJ1-4; D remains ambiguous. Deletions cut 4 bases from V and 6 bases from J, with 15 bases between. In germline, CDR1 is SGHAT, CDR2 FQNNGV. This CDR3 is 15 amino acids long. This chain's CDR3 is CASSSSGSRDEKLFF. CDR3 sequence (DNA): TGTGCCAGCAGCTCCTCGGGGTCCCGGGATGAAAAACTGTTTTTT.

CDR3 region: CSVNRDRGLNTEAFF. The CDR3 bases are TGCAGCGTAAATCGGGACAGGGGTTTGAACACTGAAGCTTTCTTT. The chain couples TRBV29-1 to TRBJ1-1; 10 nucleotides align to TRBD1. J gave up 0 bases and V 6 bases, and 7 bases lay outside the gene matches. This CDR3 region has 15 residues. Germline lookup yields CDR1 SQVTM and CDR2 ANQGSEA.

The V and J genes are TRBV25-1 and TRBJ2-3; 7 bases agree with TRBD1. The junction had 11 bases not matched to a gene; V was cut back by 3 bases and J by 2 bases. The CDR3 runs to 17 residues. From germline, CDR1 is MGHDK and CDR2 SYGVNS. CDR3 sequence (DNA): TGTGCCAGCAGTGACTTCGGACAGGAGGTATACACAGATACGCAGTATTTT. Translating gives CASSDFGQEVYTDTQYF.

This clone occurred a few times. The chain recombines TRBV6-6 with TRBJ1-1; D not certain. V lost 8 bases, J lost 4 bases, and 8 bases lay in between. Germline loops: CDR1 MNHNY, CDR2 SVGAGI (reference sequence). This CDR3 region has 11 residues. The CDR3 DNA sequence: TGTGCCAGCCGGATCGGCACTGAAGCTTTCTTT. Amino acid sequence: CASRIGTEAFF.

This clone was counted a single time. The genes are TRBV4-3 and TRBJ2-1, with D possibly TRBD1 on 5 matching bases. Germline CDR1 is LGHNA and CDR2 is YSLEER. The CDR3 totals 17 residues. Trimming took 0 bases from V and 2 from J, leaving 14 bases between them. In DNA, the CDR3 is TGCGCCAGCAGCCAAGACCAGGGTATGGCTCCCTACAATGAGCAGTTCTTC. Translated: CASSQDQGMAPYNEQFF.

The chain joins TRBV10-3 to TRBJ1-1; tentative D call: TRBD1 (6 bases). The germline CDR1 and CDR2 sequences are ENHRY and SYGVKD. With 8 bases removed from V and 3 bases from J, the gap between germline ends came to 10 bases. This CDR3 has 12 residues. The CDR3 DNA follows: TGTGCCATCCAGGACAGACACACTGAAGCTTTCTTT. Translation gives CAIQDRHTEAFF.

This chain links TRBV5-4 with TRBJ2-3; 7 nucleotides align to TRBD1. The V and J ends lost 1 base and 6 bases, in that order; junction bases with no gene match: 14. Germline V gene data show CDR1 as SGHNT and CDR2 as YYREEE (reference sequence). The CDR3 has 17 amino acids. For the CDR3, the DNA is TGTGCCAGCAGCTTGTATAAGGGGGCTAGGTTTTTCGATACGCAGTATTTT. This codes for CASSLYKGARFFDTQYF.

The chain links TRBV5-4 to TRBJ1-5; D unclear. The length of the CDR3 is 13 residues. In germline, CDR1 is SGHNT, CDR2 YYREEE (reference sequence). V lost 0 bases and J lost 4, with 5 bases in between. CDR3 DNA: TGTGCCAGCAGCTTGGACCCAAATCAGCCCCAGCATTTT. It specifies CASSLDPNQPQHF.

The chain couples TRBV6-7 to TRBJ2-2; the match to TRBD2 covers 8 bases. TRBV6-7 is flagged as an ORF with uncertain function. This CDR3 spans 13 amino acids. V lost 10 bases, J lost 4 bases, and 5 bases stayed unmatched. For the CDR3, the DNA is TGTGCCACTCGGGGGGGCCGCACCGGGGAGCTGTTTTTT. Translated, it gives CATRGGRTGELFF.

This clone was recorded a few times. The V call is TRBV11-2, the J call TRBJ2-1; 11 bases fit TRBD2. The CDR3 loop spans 13 amino acids. Germline V gene data show CDR1 as SGHAT and CDR2 as FQNNGV. The ends lost 6 bases at V and 7 bases at J; junction bases unmatched: 2. The CDR3 DNA follows: TGTGCCAGCAGACCTAGCGGGAGGAATGAGCAGTTCTTC. This translates into CASRPSGRNEQFF.

The chain uses TRBV7-9 and TRBJ1-5; D remains unclear. Per germline, CDR1 SEHNR and CDR2 FQNEAQ (reference sequence). The ends were cut back, 3 bases at V and 3 bases at J, with 9 bases in the middle. The CDR3 totals 14 residues. The CDR3, as DNA: TGTGCCAGCAGCTTGAACAGCGACAATCAGCCCCAGCATTTT. Residues: CASSLNSDNQPQHF. Variable domain in full (rest from reference TRBV7-9 and TRBJ1-5): DTGVSQNPRHKITKRGQNVTFRCDPISEHNRLYWYRQTLGQGPEFLTYFQNEAQLEKSRLLSDRFSAERPKGSFSTLEIQRTEQGDSAMYLCASSLNSDNQPQHFGDGTRLSIL.

The table lists this clone with a count of one. The same CDR3 is also encoded by other DNA sequences in this sample. DNA for the CDR3: TGTGCCAGCAGTCTCCTCAACACTGAAGCTTTCTTT. Translated: CASSLLNTEAFF. The chain recombines TRBV28 with TRBJ1-1; no firm D call. V lost 5 bases and J 2 bases, leaving 6 bases between the germline ends. The CDR3 has 12 residues. Germline V gene lookup returns CDR1 MDHEN and CDR2 SYDVKM.

The genes are TRBV19 and TRBJ1-2; 7 nucleotides line up with TRBD1. V lost 5 bases, J lost 1 base, and 10 bases stayed unmatched. Germline loops: CDR1 LNHDA, CDR2 SQIVND (reference sequence). The CDR3 runs to 16 residues. This CDR3 reads CASSSYRGSGNYGYTF. CDR3 in DNA: TGTGCCAGTAGTTCATACAGGGGTTCCGGTAACTATGGCTACACCTTC.

This rearrangement joins TRBV7-9 to TRBJ1-6, with TRBD1 matching over 8 bases. With 6 bases clipped from V and 5 bases from J, the junction kept 6 bases outside the gene matches. The germline V gene encodes CDR1 SEHNR and CDR2 FQNEAQ (reference sequence). CDR3 length equals 15 residues. The chain's CDR3 is CASRKGTGDNSPLHF. CDR3 bases: TGTGCCAGCAGAAAGGGGACAGGCGATAATTCACCCCTCCACTTT.

The rearrangement links TRBV5-4 to TRBJ2-2; the D call may be TRBD1 or TRBD2 (5 bases each). V was trimmed by 0 bases and J by 4 bases, leaving 10 bases between them. This CDR3 comprises 15 residues. Germline values: CDR1 SGHNT, CDR2 YYREEE (reference sequence). CDR3 bases: TGTGCCAGCAGCTTGGGCAGGGCGGGCACCGGGGAGCTGTTTTTT. Translating it yields CASSLGRAGTGELFF.

Here the CDR3 reads CASTLGADAYEQYF. The DNA of the CDR3 is TGTGCCAGCACCCTAGGGGCCGATGCCTACGAGCAGTACTTC. The rearrangement joins TRBV11-3 to TRBJ2-7; maybe TRBD1 (5 bases). CDR1 is SGHNT, CDR2 YENEEA, per germline. The CDR3 covers 14 residues. Trimming cost V 7 bases and J 2 bases, with 15 bases left between them.

This sequence joins TRBV6-5 and TRBJ2-1; 8 positions agree with TRBD2. This CDR3 is 16 amino acids long. Germline trimming cut 4 bases from V and 4 bases from J; bases unmatched to any gene: 9. Germline V gene data show CDR1 as MNHEY and CDR2 as SVGAGI. CDR3 region: CASSSPGTSSYNEQFF. The CDR3 nucleotides are TGTGCCAGCAGTTCACCCGGGACTAGTTCGTACAATGAGCAGTTCTTC.

The chain uses TRBV30 and TRBJ2-5; perhaps D is TRBD1 or TRBD2 (7 bases each). Trimming took 1 base from V and 2 from J, leaving 20 bases between them. Germline-derived CDR1 and CDR2 are GTSNPN and SVGIG (reference sequence). The CDR3 spans 17 residues. The CDR3 protein is CAWSDWGGRGRQETQYF. As DNA, the CDR3 is TGTGCCTGGAGTGACTGGGGTGGGAGGGGGCGACAAGAGACCCAGTACTTC.

The rearrangement joins TRBV14 to TRBJ1-1; no reliable D call. Between the trimmed V and J ends, which lost 1 base and 1 base, there was a span of 19 bases. Germline CDR1 SGHDN, CDR2 FVKESK. The CDR3 extends over 18 amino acids. Written as DNA, the CDR3 is TGTGCCAGCAGCCAAGCCCCCTGGCAGCGAGAAAGGAACACTGAAGCTTTCTTT. This sequence encodes CASSQAPWQRERNTEAFF.

This clone was recorded only once. This chain uses TRBV7-2 with TRBJ2-3; possible D gene TRBD2, 6 bases. The CDR3 consists of 17 residues. Looked up from germline, CDR1 is SGHTA and CDR2 is FQGNSA. Trimming removed 1 base at V and 2 bases at J, with 16 bases between. The CDR3 coding sequence is TGTGCCAGCAGCTTAGTAGTTGTTCGGGGGTACACAGATACGCAGTATTTT. Translation: CASSLVVVRGYTDTQYF.

A note on this clone: Other DNA sequences in this specimen translate into the identical CDR3. This sequence joins TRBV19 and TRBJ1-3; 7 nucleotides align to TRBD1. Trimming cost V 4 bases and J 1 base; bases outside gene matches: 4. Germline V lookup: CDR1 LNHDA, CDR2 SQIVND (reference sequence). The CDR3 consists of 15 residues. CDR3 nucleotides: TGTGCCAGTAGTACTCCGACAGGGTCTGGAAACACCATATATTTT. Translation: CASSTPTGSGNTIYF. Together with reference TRBV19 and TRBJ1-3, the CDR3 gives the full variable domain: DGGITQSPKYLFRKEGQNVTLSCEQNLNHDAMYWYRQDPGQGLRLIYYSQIVNDFQKGDIAEGYSVSREKKESFPLTVTSAQKNPTAFYLCASSTPTGSGNTIYFGEGSWLTVV.

With respect to this clone: The sample has other DNA sequences that encode this CDR3 too. The chain recombines TRBV30 with TRBJ2-3; TRBD2 aligns across 9 bases. J gave up 3 bases and V 2 bases, and 6 bases lay outside the gene matches. The length of the CDR3 is 15 residues. The germline gives CDR1 GTSNPN, CDR2 SVGIG (reference sequence). The CDR3 sequence is CAWSQGGGATDTQYF. CDR3 DNA sequence: TGTGCCTGGAGTCAGGGCGGGGGGGCAACAGATACGCAGTATTTT.